A selection of T cell receptor beta chains follows, all from one sample in a study of pediatric ulcerative colitis. Using immunoSEQ multiplex PCR, the repertoire was profiled, and TCRdb retains in-frame clones only, with some absent. The repertoire holds about 64,000 clones, with about 90% as singletons. Sequenced input: blood. Receptor source: a boy younger than 18 with severe ulcerative colitis. Both conserved end residues are part of each CDR3. Each record gives: V gene, clone size, J gene, D gene, CDR3 protein, CDR3 DNA. The D gene is left open where the match is weak. Size is omitted from some rows. Given values are once, few, many or a class for expanded clones.

v_call: TRBV2
clone_size: once
j_call: TRBJ2-1
d_call: TRBD2
cdr3_aa: CASSTSGSGDRDNEQFF
cdr3_nt: TGTGCCAGCAGTACTAGCGGGTCAGGGGATCGAGACAATGAGCAGTTCTTC

v_call: TRBV27
clone_size: .
j_call: TRBJ2-5
d_call: .
cdr3_aa: CASSSRVVETQYF
cdr3_nt: TGTGCCAGCAGTTCCAGGGTTGTGGAGACCCAGTACTTC

v_call: TRBV18
clone_size: .
j_call: TRBJ1-2
d_call: .
cdr3_aa: CASSFPNYGYTF
cdr3_nt: TGTGCCAGCTCATTCCCTAACTATGGCTACACCTTC

v_call: TRBV11-2
clone_size: .
j_call: TRBJ2-5
d_call: TRBD2
cdr3_aa: CASSPTSGRRQETQYF
cdr3_nt: TGTGCCAGCAGCCCGACTAGCGGGAGACGCCAAGAGACCCAGTACTTC

v_call: TRBV9
clone_size: .
j_call: TRBJ2-5
d_call: TRBD2
cdr3_aa: CASSVGSGSGETQYF
cdr3_nt: TGTGCCAGCAGCGTAGGAAGCGGGAGCGGTGAGACCCAGTACTTC

v_call: TRBV13
clone_size: .
j_call: TRBJ1-5
d_call: .
cdr3_aa: CASSLGESNQPQHF
cdr3_nt: TGTGCCAGCAGCTTAGGAGAGAGCAATCAGCCCCAGCATTTT

v_call: TRBV2
clone_size: .
j_call: TRBJ2-1
d_call: .
cdr3_aa: CASSRGEQFF
cdr3_nt: TGTGCCAGCAGTCGGGGTGAGCAGTTCTTC

v_call: TRBV29-1
clone_size: .
j_call: TRBJ2-1
d_call: .
cdr3_aa: CSVEGEGASWGGEQFF
cdr3_nt: TGCAGCGTTGAAGGGGAGGGGGCTAGCTGGGGAGGTGAGCAGTTCTTC

v_call: TRBV13
clone_size: .
j_call: TRBJ2-7
d_call: .
cdr3_aa: CASSTKDSSSYEQYF
cdr3_nt: TGTGCCAGCAGCACTAAGGACAGTAGCTCCTACGAGCAGTACTTC

v_call: TRBV9
clone_size: .
j_call: TRBJ2-1
d_call: TRBD2
cdr3_aa: CASSALRTRFPYNEQFF
cdr3_nt: TGTGCCAGCAGCGCGTTAAGGACTAGGTTCCCCTACAATGAGCAGTTCTTC

v_call: TRBV11-2
clone_size: .
j_call: TRBJ2-5
d_call: .
cdr3_aa: CASSSLLAQYF
cdr3_nt: TGTGCCAGCAGCTCGCTGTTGGCCCAGTACTTC

v_call: TRBV19
clone_size: .
j_call: TRBJ2-3
d_call: .
cdr3_aa: CASSIVNSGGGTDTQYF
cdr3_nt: TGTGCCAGTAGTATAGTTAATTCCGGGGGTGGCACAGATACGCAGTATTTT

v_call: TRBV11-3
clone_size: .
j_call: TRBJ2-7
d_call: .
cdr3_aa: CASSLDPGTYEQYF
cdr3_nt: TGTGCCAGCAGCTTAGACCCAGGGACCTACGAGCAGTACTTC

v_call: TRBV13
clone_size: .
j_call: TRBJ2-7
d_call: TRBD2
cdr3_aa: CASSLSAGEYEQYF
cdr3_nt: TGTGCCAGCAGCTTATCAGCGGGAGAATACGAGCAGTACTTC

v_call: TRBV30
clone_size: .
j_call: TRBJ2-3
d_call: .
cdr3_aa: CAWSRGDTQYF
cdr3_nt: TGTGCCTGGAGTCGCGGAGATACGCAGTATTTT

v_call: TRBV19
clone_size: .
j_call: TRBJ2-2
d_call: TRBD1
cdr3_aa: CASSPGTGGPGELFF
cdr3_nt: TGTGCCAGCTCACCCGGGACAGGGGGACCCGGGGAGCTGTTTTTT

v_call: TRBV2
clone_size: .
j_call: TRBJ1-5
d_call: TRBD1
cdr3_aa: CASSKETGTGGSSNQPQHF
cdr3_nt: TGTGCCAGCAGTAAAGAAACCGGGACAGGGGGTAGTAGCAATCAGCCCCAGCATTTT

v_call: TRBV30
clone_size: .
j_call: TRBJ1-1
d_call: .
cdr3_aa: CAWSVLGGNTEAFF
cdr3_nt: TGTGCCTGGAGTGTACTCGGAGGGAACACTGAAGCTTTCTTT

v_call: TRBV6-5
clone_size: .
j_call: TRBJ2-1
d_call: .
cdr3_aa: CASKTGRRNEQFF
cdr3_nt: TGTGCCAGCAAGACAGGGAGGAGGAATGAGCAGTTCTTC

v_call: TRBV6-5
clone_size: .
j_call: TRBJ1-1
d_call: TRBD1
cdr3_aa: CASSYSGQGNEAFF
cdr3_nt: TGTGCCAGCAGTTACTCCGGACAGGGGAATGAAGCTTTCTTT

v_call: TRBV7-9
clone_size: once
j_call: TRBJ2-7
d_call: .
cdr3_aa: CASSQPRLNPENEQYF
cdr3_nt: TGTGCCAGCAGCCAACCGCGGCTAAACCCGGAGAACGAGCAGTACTTC

v_call: TRBV4-3
clone_size: .
j_call: TRBJ1-2
d_call: TRBD1
cdr3_aa: CASSLGQGNYGYTF
cdr3_nt: TGCGCCAGCAGCCTAGGACAGGGAAATTATGGCTACACCTTC

v_call: TRBV7-8
clone_size: .
j_call: TRBJ2-2
d_call: .
cdr3_aa: CASSPHFAGELFF
cdr3_nt: TGTGCCAGCAGCCCCCACTTTGCCGGGGAGCTGTTTTTT

v_call: TRBV5-1
clone_size: .
j_call: TRBJ2-1
d_call: .
cdr3_aa: CASSLEYSGGGEQFF
cdr3_nt: TGCGCCAGCAGCTTGGAGTATTCCGGGGGCGGTGAGCAGTTCTTC

v_call: TRBV6-5
clone_size: .
j_call: TRBJ2-7
d_call: TRBD2
cdr3_aa: CASGPTSGSGEQYF
cdr3_nt: TGTGCCAGCGGCCCGACTAGCGGGAGTGGTGAGCAGTACTTC

v_call: TRBV12-5
clone_size: once
j_call: TRBJ2-3
d_call: .
cdr3_aa: CASGPLTDTQYF
cdr3_nt: TGTGCTAGTGGACCCCTGACAGATACGCAGTATTTT

v_call: TRBV2
clone_size: once
j_call: TRBJ2-1
d_call: TRBD1
cdr3_aa: CASKGARSGSEQFF
cdr3_nt: TGTGCCAGCAAGGGGGCCCGAAGCGGTAGTGAGCAGTTCTTC

v_call: TRBV19
clone_size: .
j_call: TRBJ2-7
d_call: .
cdr3_aa: CASSTGASYEQYF
cdr3_nt: TGTGCCAGTAGTACAGGGGCCTCCTACGAGCAGTACTTC

v_call: TRBV6-5
clone_size: .
j_call: TRBJ1-1
d_call: .
cdr3_aa: CASSITPGMNTEAFF
cdr3_nt: TGTGCCAGCAGTATAACGCCGGGAATGAACACTGAAGCTTTCTTT

v_call: TRBV7-9
clone_size: .
j_call: TRBJ2-1
d_call: .
cdr3_aa: CASSLDINEQFF
cdr3_nt: TGTGCCAGCAGCTTAGACATAAATGAGCAGTTCTTC

v_call: TRBV29-1
clone_size: .
j_call: TRBJ2-1
d_call: .
cdr3_aa: CSVVLAVEQFF
cdr3_nt: TGCAGCGTTGTCCTAGCTGTTGAGCAGTTCTTC

v_call: TRBV6-4
clone_size: .
j_call: TRBJ2-3
d_call: TRBD2
cdr3_aa: CASSLGTSGMTDTQYF
cdr3_nt: TGTGCCAGCAGCCTTGGGACTAGCGGGATGACAGATACGCAGTATTTT

v_call: TRBV7-8
clone_size: .
j_call: TRBJ1-1
d_call: .
cdr3_aa: CASSLGGARNTEAFF
cdr3_nt: TGTGCCAGCAGCTTAGGAGGGGCGAGGAACACTGAAGCTTTCTTT

v_call: TRBV2
clone_size: few
j_call: TRBJ2-2
d_call: .
cdr3_aa: CASRNSGANTGELFF
cdr3_nt: TGTGCCAGCAGGAATTCCGGGGCGAACACCGGGGAGCTGTTTTTT

v_call: TRBV6-1
clone_size: .
j_call: TRBJ1-2
d_call: TRBD1
cdr3_aa: CASSGQGPGYTF
cdr3_nt: TGTGCCAGCAGCGGACAGGGGCCTGGCTACACCTTC

v_call: TRBV7-6
clone_size: .
j_call: TRBJ2-3
d_call: .
cdr3_aa: CASSLGVVSDTQYF
cdr3_nt: TGTGCCAGCAGCTTAGGGGTAGTTTCAGATACGCAGTATTTT

v_call: TRBV5-4
clone_size: few
j_call: TRBJ1-1
d_call: .
cdr3_aa: CASIGQNTEAFF
cdr3_nt: TGTGCCAGCATCGGACAGAACACTGAAGCTTTCTTT

v_call: TRBV7-8
clone_size: .
j_call: TRBJ2-5
d_call: .
cdr3_aa: CASSLVGEETQYF
cdr3_nt: TGTGCCAGCAGCTTAGTAGGGGAAGAGACCCAGTACTTC

v_call: TRBV4-2
clone_size: few
j_call: TRBJ2-7
d_call: TRBD1
cdr3_aa: CASSQSSGQPYEQYF
cdr3_nt: TGTGCCAGCAGCCAAAGTTCGGGACAGCCCTACGAGCAGTACTTC

v_call: TRBV4-2
clone_size: once
j_call: TRBJ2-1
d_call: TRBD1
cdr3_aa: CASSRTGTGGINEQFF
cdr3_nt: TGTGCCAGCAGCCGGACCGGGACAGGGGGGATCAATGAGCAGTTCTTC

v_call: TRBV6-6
clone_size: .
j_call: TRBJ2-5
d_call: .
cdr3_aa: CASSPRTVQDQYF
cdr3_nt: TGTGCCAGCAGTCCACGGACAGTACAAGACCAGTACTTC

v_call: TRBV11-2
clone_size: .
j_call: TRBJ2-7
d_call: .
cdr3_aa: CASSRDVLSYEQYF
cdr3_nt: TGTGCCAGCAGCCGTGACGTACTCTCCTACGAGCAGTACTTC

v_call: TRBV25-1
clone_size: .
j_call: TRBJ2-1
d_call: TRBD2
cdr3_aa: CASSPSGSSYNEQFF
cdr3_nt: TGTGCCAGCAGTCCTAGCGGTAGCTCCTACAATGAGCAGTTCTTC

v_call: TRBV9
clone_size: .
j_call: TRBJ2-4
d_call: .
cdr3_aa: CASSVEGGPKNIQYF
cdr3_nt: TGTGCCAGCAGCGTAGAAGGCGGACCCAAAAACATTCAGTACTTC

v_call: TRBV6-5
clone_size: .
j_call: TRBJ2-5
d_call: .
cdr3_aa: CASVRKFPGSETQYF
cdr3_nt: TGTGCCAGCGTCCGCAAATTTCCAGGTTCGGAGACCCAGTACTTC

v_call: TRBV28
clone_size: .
j_call: TRBJ2-7
d_call: .
cdr3_aa: CASRPIERTYEQYF
cdr3_nt: TGTGCCAGCAGGCCCATTGAGCGCACCTACGAGCAGTACTTC

v_call: TRBV29-1
clone_size: few
j_call: TRBJ1-1
d_call: TRBD1
cdr3_aa: CSGTGGTGINTEAFF
cdr3_nt: TGCAGCGGAACAGGGGGGACAGGGATTAACACTGAAGCTTTCTTT

v_call: TRBV12-2
clone_size: .
j_call: TRBJ1-3
d_call: .
cdr3_aa: CASRLSWAGNTIYF
cdr3_nt: TGTGCAAGTCGCTTATCCTGGGCTGGAAACACCATATATTTT

v_call: TRBV13
clone_size: once
j_call: TRBJ2-2
d_call: .
cdr3_aa: CASSWTGGPRGGELFF
cdr3_nt: TGTGCCAGCAGCTGGACTGGGGGACCCCGAGGCGGGGAGCTGTTTTTT

v_call: TRBV19
clone_size: .
j_call: TRBJ2-7
d_call: .
cdr3_aa: CASSIYEGAYEQYF
cdr3_nt: TGTGCCAGTAGTATTTACGAGGGTGCCTACGAGCAGTACTTC

v_call: TRBV29-1
clone_size: once
j_call: TRBJ1-2
d_call: TRBD1
cdr3_aa: CSVHTGAAGGYTF
cdr3_nt: TGCAGCGTTCATACAGGGGCGGCGGGTGGCTACACCTTC

v_call: TRBV7-9
clone_size: .
j_call: TRBJ1-1
d_call: TRBD1
cdr3_aa: CASSLHQGAGTEAFF
cdr3_nt: TGTGCCAGCAGCTTGCATCAGGGGGCTGGGACTGAAGCTTTCTTT